One T cell receptor beta chain is described in this entry. Its antigen is still unknown. Germline CDR1 SGHTA, CDR2 FQGNSA. The CDR3 has 13 residues. V shed 5 bases, J shed 5 bases, and the junction held 5 bases outside the gene matches. Deep was the level used in running the assay. Genomic DNA of each subset was evenly split across several immunoSEQ plates. Generated by immunoSEQ multiplex PCR, the TCRdb table keeps only in-frame clones and is missing some. The repertoire holds 1.6 million or so clones, with roughly 96% as singletons. The data originate from a study of shared clonotypes between healthy human individuals. The study, taken as a whole, reports: Generally, naive subsets (rather than memory subsets) showed larger estimated richness. Depth of sequencing was expected to influence donor clonotype sharing.

Sequencing used naive CD4+ T cells sorted from blood. The sample's subset: CD45RA+ positively selected. This chain links TRBV7-2 with TRBJ2-7; 8 bases are a match to TRBD2. The receptor comes from a man aged 25-40 years in good health. The CDR3 spells CASSTSGSNEQYF. CDR3 coding DNA: TGTGCCAGCAGCACAAGCGGGAGTAACGAGCAGTACTTC.